A selection of T cell receptor beta chains follows, all from one sample in a study of blood T cell repertoires in COVID-19. This table comes from immunoSEQ multiplex PCR, and its TCRdb copy is limited to in-frame clones, with some not included. This table has fewer than 350,000 clones, 75% to 90% appearing once. The sequencing input was PBMCs or T cells enriched from blood (not recorded which). These receptor sequences come from a man aged 30-40 years who had recovered from COVID-19. Both conserved end residues are part of each CDR3. D genes are given only for firm matches. Clone size appears in some rows only: once, few, many, or a class for an expanded clone.

v_call	j_call	clone_size	d_call	cdr3_nt	cdr3_aa
TRBV6-1	TRBJ2-1	NA	NA	TGTGCCAGCAGTGAAGCGCTTCCGGCAGGGCCTGGCAATGAGCAGTTCTTC	CASSEALPAGPGNEQFF
TRBV11-2	TRBJ1-1	NA	NA	TGTGCCAGCAGCTTGGAATGGGGGGGCCTGAACACTGAAGCTTTCTTT	CASSLEWGGLNTEAFF
TRBV5-1	TRBJ2-1	NA	TRBD2	TGCGCCAGCAGCCACGGGGGGTCGGGGAGCTACAATGAGCAGTTCTTC	CASSHGGSGSYNEQFF
TRBV29-1	TRBJ1-2	NA	TRBD1	TGCAGCGTTGTTGGGACAGCCTATGGCTACACCTTC	CSVVGTAYGYTF
TRBV19	TRBJ2-7	NA	TRBD2	TGTGCCAGTAGTATTCCCGGGACTACCTACGAGCAGTACTTC	CASSIPGTTYEQYF
TRBV27	TRBJ1-2	NA	TRBD1	TGTGCCAGCAGCAAAACAGGGGTCTATGGCTACACCTTC	CASSKTGVYGYTF
TRBV2	TRBJ1-5	NA	NA	TGTGCCAGCAGTGAAGGGTGGGGGGGGTATCAGCCCCAGCATTTT	CASSEGWGGYQPQHF
TRBV4-2	TRBJ2-7	few	NA	TGTGCCAGCAGCCAAGAACCTGGGACAAGGCAGTACTTC	CASSQEPGTRQYF
TRBV29-1	TRBJ1-2	NA	NA	TGCAGCGTTGAAGATCACGGTGGCTACACCTTC	CSVEDHGGYTF
TRBV12-3/TRBV12-4	TRBJ2-3	NA	TRBD2	TGTGCCAGCAGGTGGACTAGCGGGGCTACGCAGTATTTT	CASRWTSGATQYF
TRBV6-1	TRBJ2-3	NA	TRBD2	TGTGCCAGCAGTGAACGAGCGGGGGGGTTGCCAGATACGCAGTATTTT	CASSERAGGLPDTQYF
TRBV7-3	TRBJ2-3	NA	TRBD1	TGTGCCAGCAGCCCCCGGGCAGGGGGATTTAGCACAGATACGCAGTATTTT	CASSPRAGGFSTDTQYF
TRBV19	TRBJ2-6	NA	NA	TGTGCCAGTAAATCGACAGTCTCAGGAGGGGCCAACGTCCTGACTTTC	CASKSTVSGGANVLTF
TRBV7-8	TRBJ2-2	once	NA	TGTGCCAGCAGCCGACAGTTGAACACCGGGGAGCTGTTTTTT	CASSRQLNTGELFF
TRBV9	TRBJ1-5	few	TRBD1	TGTGCCAGCAGCGCCCGCGGGACAGAGAATCAGCCCCAGCATTTT	CASSARGTENQPQHF
TRBV3-1/TRBV3-2	TRBJ1-1	NA	NA	TGTGCCAGCAGCCAAGAGGGGGCAGGAACCCCTGAAGCTTTCTTT	CASSQEGAGTPEAFF
TRBV27	TRBJ2-7	NA	NA	TGTGCCAGCAGTATTACGGGTGGCGAGCAGTACTTC	CASSITGGEQYF
TRBV7-2	TRBJ1-1	NA	NA	TGTGCCAGCAGCCCAAGCGGGGGGCAGGGGCTAAACACTGAAGCTTTCTTT	CASSPSGGQGLNTEAFF
TRBV2	TRBJ1-3	NA	NA	TGTGCCAGCAGTGAGGAGGCAGCTGTATCTGGAAACACCATATATTTT	CASSEEAAVSGNTIYF
TRBV6-2/TRBV6-3	TRBJ1-1	NA	NA	TGTGCCAGCAGTCCCCTGAGGGAGAACACTGAAGCTTTCTTT	CASSPLRENTEAFF
TRBV7-2	TRBJ2-5	once	TRBD1	TGTGCCAGCAGCTTAGTTCGGGACAGGGTGTCGCCCCAGTACTTC	CASSLVRDRVSPQYF
TRBV2	TRBJ1-2	NA	NA	TGTGCCAGCAGTGAGGCAGGGAACTATGGCTACACCTTC	CASSEAGNYGYTF
TRBV7-8	TRBJ1-4	NA	TRBD1	TGTGCCAGCAGCCAGGGGGGACAGCCTAATGAAAAACTGTTTTTT	CASSQGGQPNEKLFF
TRBV3-1/TRBV3-2	TRBJ1-3	NA	NA	TGTGCCAGCAGCCAAAACAGAGACACCAGGATTTTGTTT	CASSQNRDTRILF
TRBV4-2	TRBJ2-5	NA	NA	TGTGCCAGCAGCCAATCCTTGGCCCTGGTGGGCGAGACCCAGTACTTC	CASSQSLALVGETQYF
TRBV9	TRBJ1-6	NA	TRBD1	TGTGCCAGCAGCGCAAAGAGGGGGACAGAGAATTCACCCCTCCACTTT	CASSAKRGTENSPLHF
TRBV7-2	TRBJ2-1	NA	TRBD2	TGTGCCAGCAGCCTTAGCGGGGGGGCATACAATGAGCAGTTCTTC	CASSLSGGAYNEQFF
TRBV9	TRBJ2-2	NA	TRBD2	TGTGCCAGCAGCGTAGCTAGCGGGGGCCTGAACACCGGGGAGCTGTTTTTT	CASSVASGGLNTGELFF
TRBV27	TRBJ2-2	NA	NA	TGTGCCAGCAGTACTTCAGGTTACACCGGGGAGCTGTTTTTT	CASSTSGYTGELFF
TRBV6-5	TRBJ2-1	NA	TRBD2	TGTGCCACCGGACTAGCGGGGAGGCCATGGGAGCAGTTCTTC	CATGLAGRPWEQFF
TRBV9	TRBJ2-4	NA	NA	TGTGCCAGCAGCGTAGATGACAACCGATTAGCCAAAAACATTCAGTACTTC	CASSVDDNRLAKNIQYF